These 12 T cell receptor beta chains were sequenced from one sample in a study of CD8+CD57+ T cells in acquired aplastic anemia. The patients chosen for sequencing had shown expansion of CD8+CD57+ cells (detected by flow cytometry). TCR beta VDJ and CDR3 profiles were obtained from a genomic DNA template. TCRdb recomputed calls from the reads with MiXCR, one row per CDR3 protein. This table has 180,000 or so distinct CDR3 sequences, over 40% appearing once. The specimen sequenced was sorted CD4+, CD8+, or CD8+CD57+ T cells (not recorded which) from PBMCs. Receptors were obtained from a human donor with aplastic anemia.

The sample holds many counts of this clonotype. V usage is TRBV12-3 or TRBV12-4 and J usage is TRBJ1-1, with D unresolved. The ends were cut back, 3 bases at V and 4 bases at J, with 9 bases in the middle. This CDR3 contains 13 residues. CDR3 DNA sequence: TGTGCCAGCAGTTTCGGGTCCCCCACTGAAGCTTTCTTT. It yields the protein CASSFGSPTEAFF.

This sequence joins TRBV20-1 and TRBJ2-1; no clear D. This CDR3 region has 12 residues. CDR1 DFQATT and CDR2 SNEGSKA come from the germline V gene (reference sequence). Here the CDR3 DNA reads TGCACAGGCCGGAGCTCCTACAATGAGCAGTTCTTC. Its translation is CTGRSSYNEQFF.

For this clonotype: With a much larger clone just one base away, this may be a read error. The chain carries TRBV19 and TRBJ1-6, with TRBD1 matching over 7 bases. This CDR3 spans 16 amino acids. With V trimmed by 4 bases and J by 7 bases, 10 bases remained unmatched. CDR1 LNHDA and CDR2 SQIVND come from the germline V gene (reference sequence). Here the CDR3 DNA reads TGTGCCAGTAGTACAGCACGACAGGGTGGGAATTCACCCCTCCACTTT. Protein sequence: CASSTARQGGNSPLHF.

This clonotype was counted many times. The chain links TRBV7-2 to TRBJ1-4; a weak D match, TRBD1 (5 bases). The germline V gene encodes CDR1 SGHTA and CDR2 FQGNSA. V lost 5 bases and J lost 5, with 15 bases in between. This CDR3 comprises 15 residues. CDR3 amino acids: CASSEGIPPNEKLFF. The CDR3 DNA reads as TGTGCCAGCAGCGAGGGGATCCCCCCAAATGAAAAACTGTTTTTT.

In its sample, this clonotype was seen a few times. The chain is built from TRBV24-1 and TRBJ2-1, with TRBD1 matching over 9 bases. V was clipped by 10 bases and J by 3 bases; unmatched bases: 6. Germline V gene sequence: CDR1 KGHDR, CDR2 SFDVKD. CDR3 length: 14 amino acids. The DNA for the CDR3 is TGTGCCACTCAACAGGGGGCTGGCTACAATGAGCAGTTCTTC. This codes for CATQQGAGYNEQFF.

The genes are TRBV10-2 and TRBJ2-7; maybe TRBD2 (6 bases). This CDR3 comprises 13 residues. CDR1 WSHSY and CDR2 SAAADI come from the germline V gene. V was cut by 6 bases and J by 3 bases, with 12 bases left in between. The DNA of the CDR3 is TGCGCCAGCAGCCGGGACTTAGGCTACGAGCAGTACTTC. Translation gives CASSRDLGYEQYF.

This clonotype turned up a few times. The rearrangement uses TRBV10-1 and TRBJ2-5; no reliable D call. Trimming left V 5 bases short and J 2 bases short, with 6 bases between. Germline assignment: CDR1 WNHNN and CDR2 SYGVQD (reference sequence). The CDR3 spans 12 residues. CDR3 in DNA: TGCGCCAGCAGTAGAAGTCAAGAGACCCAGTACTTC. This codes for CASSRSQETQYF.

V is TRBV9 and J is TRBJ1-1; a weak D match, TRBD1 (6 bases). Trimming pared 4 bases from V and 1 base from J, leaving 11 bases between. Germline V gene data show CDR1 as SGDLS and CDR2 as YYNGEE. The CDR3 is 14 amino acids. CDR3 sequence reads: CASSLRQANTEAFF. In nucleotides, the CDR3 is TGTGCCAGCAGCCTGAGACAGGCGAACACTGAAGCTTTCTTT.

The rearrangement uses TRBV18 and TRBJ2-2, with TRBD1 matching 7 bases. Looked up from germline, CDR1 is KGHSH and CDR2 is LQKENI. CDR3 size: 16 residues. Trimming took 4 bases from V and 6 from J; bases not matched to a gene: 11. The CDR3 region is CASSQKTGPGAGELFF. CDR3 nucleotide sequence: TGTGCCAGCTCACAGAAGACAGGGCCTGGTGCCGGGGAGCTGTTTTTT.

This chain joins TRBV7-9 and TRBJ1-5, with a tentative D call TRBD1 (5 bases). The CDR3 sequence is 15 residues long. Germline lookup yields CDR1 SEHNR and CDR2 FQNEAQ (reference sequence). V shed 1 base and J shed 7 bases, with 14 bases lying between them. Here the CDR3 DNA reads TGTGCCAGCAGCTTAGGCGGCCAGGGAGGACAGCCCCAGCATTTT. The encoded protein is CASSLGGQGGQPQHF. Based on the CDR3 plus reference TRBV7-9 and TRBJ1-5, the full variable domain is DTGVSQNPRHKITKRGQNVTFRCDPISEHNRLYWYRQTLGQGPEFLTYFQNEAQLEKSRLLSDRFSAERPKGSFSTLEIQRTEQGDSAMYLCASSLGGQGGQPQHFGDGTRLSIL.

This clonotype was detected only once. The chain uses TRBV10-3 and TRBJ2-7; 9 bases agree with TRBD1. The V gene's germline CDR1 is ENHRY and CDR2 SYGVKD. V was clipped by 5 bases and J by 5 bases; unmatched bases: 10. CDR3 size: 15 residues. CDR3 coding DNA: TGTGCCATCAGTTTCCCGGGACAGGGTGTCCACGAGCAGTACTTC. The encoded protein is CAISFPGQGVHEQYF.

This clonotype occurred many times. The rearrangement links TRBV5-6 to TRBJ2-3; weak D call: TRBD1 (5 bases). This CDR3 has 15 amino acids. The ends were cut back, 2 bases at V and 2 bases at J, with 12 bases in the middle. Germline values: CDR1 SGHDT, CDR2 YYEEEE. The CDR3 reads CASSLGAKVTDTQYF. As DNA, the CDR3 is TGTGCCAGCAGCTTAGGGGCTAAGGTCACAGATACGCAGTATTTT.